The following is a T cell receptor beta chain sequence with its context. Its specificity is unknown. The sample comes from a study of CD4 T cells in relation to SARS-CoV-2 and coronaviruses. Study summary: PBMCs were cultured with antigen for roughly nine days before TCR beta sequencing. Study-level points and caveats: In roughly two thirds of donors, memory CD4+ clonotypes crossrecognized SARS-CoV-2 and at least one common cold coronavirus spike.

Germline V gene lookup returns CDR1 SGHTA and CDR2 FQGNSA. The CDR3 is made up of 15 amino acids. V shed 3 bases and J 5 bases; nucleotides not matched to a gene: 5. Only in-frame clones appear in the TCRdb table, and some are missing; sequencing was by immunoSEQ multiplex PCR. This table holds about 22,000 clones, 60% to 80% found once. Before the COVID-19 pandemic, during about 2011-2019, CD4+ T cells were taken from unexposed donors. Isolation of CD4+ T cells took place after roughly nine days in culture. The source of this sequence is a human donor in good health. Sequenced sample: CD4+ T cells from PBMCs, cultured in vitro. This chain joins TRBV7-2 and TRBJ2-1; 9 bases map to TRBD2. CDR3 nucleotide sequence: TGTGCCAGCAGCTTCACGGGACTAGCAAACAATGAGCAGTTCTTC. Residues: CASSFTGLANNEQFF.